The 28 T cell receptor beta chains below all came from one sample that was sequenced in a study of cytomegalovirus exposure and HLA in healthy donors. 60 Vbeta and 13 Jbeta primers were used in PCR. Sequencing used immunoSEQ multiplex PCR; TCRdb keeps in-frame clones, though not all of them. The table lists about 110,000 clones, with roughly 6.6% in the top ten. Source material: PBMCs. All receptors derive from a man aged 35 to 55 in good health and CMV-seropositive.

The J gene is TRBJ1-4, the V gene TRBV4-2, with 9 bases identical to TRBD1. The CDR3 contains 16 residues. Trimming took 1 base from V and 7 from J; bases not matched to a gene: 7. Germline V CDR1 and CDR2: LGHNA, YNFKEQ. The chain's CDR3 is CASSQGTGTGREKLFF. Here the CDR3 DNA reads TGTGCCAGCAGCCAAGGAACCGGGACAGGGCGTGAAAAACTGTTTTTT.

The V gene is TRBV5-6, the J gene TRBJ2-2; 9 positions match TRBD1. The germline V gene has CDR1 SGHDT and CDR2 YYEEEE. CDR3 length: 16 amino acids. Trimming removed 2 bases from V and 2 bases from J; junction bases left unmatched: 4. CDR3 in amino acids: CASSLPGQGNTGELFF. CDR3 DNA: TGTGCCAGCAGCTTACCGGGACAGGGTAACACCGGGGAGCTGTTTTTT.

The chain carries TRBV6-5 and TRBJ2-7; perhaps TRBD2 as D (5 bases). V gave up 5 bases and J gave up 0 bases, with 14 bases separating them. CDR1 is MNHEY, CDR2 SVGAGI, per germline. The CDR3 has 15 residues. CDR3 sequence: CASSPGFGSSYEQYF. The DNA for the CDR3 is TGTGCCAGCAGTCCCGGGTTTGGGAGCTCCTACGAGCAGTACTTC.

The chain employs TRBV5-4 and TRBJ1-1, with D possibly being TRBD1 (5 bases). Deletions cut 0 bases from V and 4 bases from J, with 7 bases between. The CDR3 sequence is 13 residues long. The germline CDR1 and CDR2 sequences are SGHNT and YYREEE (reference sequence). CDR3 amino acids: CASSLAGPTEAFF. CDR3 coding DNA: TGTGCCAGCAGCTTGGCAGGGCCCACTGAAGCTTTCTTT.

This CDR3 reads CASSEEGIIYGYTF. CDR3 sequence (DNA): TGTGCCAGCAGTGAAGAGGGGATTATCTATGGCTACACCTTC. This chain joins TRBV2 and TRBJ1-2; D is possibly TRBD1 (5 bases). In germline, CDR1 is SNHLY, CDR2 FYNNEI. CDR3 size: 14 residues. With 1 base removed from V and 4 bases from J, the gap between germline ends came to 10 bases.

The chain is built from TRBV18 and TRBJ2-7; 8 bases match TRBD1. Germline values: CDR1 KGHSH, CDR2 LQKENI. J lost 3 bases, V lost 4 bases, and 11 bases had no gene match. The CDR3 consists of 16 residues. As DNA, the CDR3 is TGTGCCAGCTCACTCGCGGGTGCAGGGGGCGGCTACGAGCAGTACTTC. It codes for CASSLAGAGGGYEQYF. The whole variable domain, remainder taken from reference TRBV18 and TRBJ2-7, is NAGVMQNPRHLVRRRGQEARLRCSPMKGHSHVYWYRQLPEEGLKFMVYLQKENIIDESGMPKERFSAEFPKEGPSILRIQQVVRGDSAAYFCASSLAGAGGGYEQYFGPGTRLTVT.

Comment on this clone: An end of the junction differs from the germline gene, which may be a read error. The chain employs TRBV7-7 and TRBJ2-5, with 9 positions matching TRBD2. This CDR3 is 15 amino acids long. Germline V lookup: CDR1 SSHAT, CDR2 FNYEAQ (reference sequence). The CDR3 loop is CASSLGGRAPETQYF. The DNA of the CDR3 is TGTGCTAGCAGCTTAGGCGGGAGGGCCCCAGAGACCCAGTACTTC.

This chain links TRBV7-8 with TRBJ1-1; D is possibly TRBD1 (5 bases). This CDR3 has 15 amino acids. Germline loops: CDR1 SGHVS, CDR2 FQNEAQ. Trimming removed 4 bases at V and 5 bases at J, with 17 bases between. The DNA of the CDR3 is TGTGCCAGCAGCTCACACCAATTCCAGGGAACTGAAGCTTTCTTT. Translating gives CASSSHQFQGTEAFF.

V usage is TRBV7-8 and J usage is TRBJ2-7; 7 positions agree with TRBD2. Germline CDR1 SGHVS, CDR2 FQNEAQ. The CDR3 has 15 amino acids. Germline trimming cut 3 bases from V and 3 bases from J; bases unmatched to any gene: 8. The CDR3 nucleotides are TGTGCCAGCAGCTTGGCCCTTCTAGCGGACTACGAGCAGTACTTC. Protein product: CASSLALLADYEQYF.

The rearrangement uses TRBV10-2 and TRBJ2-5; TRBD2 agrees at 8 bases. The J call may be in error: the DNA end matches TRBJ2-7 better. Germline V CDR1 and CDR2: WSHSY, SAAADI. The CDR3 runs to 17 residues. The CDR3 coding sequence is TGCGCCAGCAGTGAGACCCCCCTTTCCGGGAGGGCCCACGAGCAGTACTTC. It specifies CASSETPLSGRAHEQYF.

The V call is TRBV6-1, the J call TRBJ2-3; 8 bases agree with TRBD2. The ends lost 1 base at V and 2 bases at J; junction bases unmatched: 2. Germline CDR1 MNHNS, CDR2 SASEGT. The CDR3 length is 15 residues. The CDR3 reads CASSEGGRTTDTQYF. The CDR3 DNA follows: TGTGCCAGCAGTGAAGGCGGGAGGACCACAGATACGCAGTATTTT.

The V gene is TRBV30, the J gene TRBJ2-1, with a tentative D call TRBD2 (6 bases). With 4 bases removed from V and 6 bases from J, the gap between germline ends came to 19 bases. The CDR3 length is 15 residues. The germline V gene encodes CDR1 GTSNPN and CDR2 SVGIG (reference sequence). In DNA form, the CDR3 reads TGTGCCTGGAAGAGGGGACTCTTGTTAAGCAATGAGCAGTTCTTC. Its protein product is CAWKRGLLLSNEQFF.

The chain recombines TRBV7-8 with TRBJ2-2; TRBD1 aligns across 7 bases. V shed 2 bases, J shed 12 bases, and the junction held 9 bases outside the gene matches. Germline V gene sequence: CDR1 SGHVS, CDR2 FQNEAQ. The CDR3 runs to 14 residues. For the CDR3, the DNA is TGTGCCAGCAGCTTAATTCGGTCGACAGGGAAGCTGTTTTTT. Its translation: CASSLIRSTGKLFF.

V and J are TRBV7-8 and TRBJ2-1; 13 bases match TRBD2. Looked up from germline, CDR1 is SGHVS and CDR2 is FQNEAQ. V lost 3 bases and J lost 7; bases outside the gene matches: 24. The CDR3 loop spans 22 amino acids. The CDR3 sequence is CASSFPGPPFNPGTSGINEQFF. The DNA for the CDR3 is TGTGCCAGCAGCTTCCCCGGGCCCCCCTTCAACCCCGGGACTAGCGGGATTAATGAGCAGTTCTTC.

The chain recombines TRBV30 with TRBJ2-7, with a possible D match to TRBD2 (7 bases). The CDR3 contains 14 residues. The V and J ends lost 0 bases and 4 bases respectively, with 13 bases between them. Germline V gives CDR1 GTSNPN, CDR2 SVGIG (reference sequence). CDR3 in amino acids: CAWSVGGGSYEQYF. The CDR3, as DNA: TGTGCCTGGAGTGTAGGGGGGGGTTCTTACGAGCAGTACTTC.

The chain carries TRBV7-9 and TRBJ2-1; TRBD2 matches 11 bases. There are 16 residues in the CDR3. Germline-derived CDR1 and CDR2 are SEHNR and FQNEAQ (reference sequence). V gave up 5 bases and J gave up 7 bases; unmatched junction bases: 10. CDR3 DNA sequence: TGTGCCAGCAGCCTAGTAGCGGGAGGGCCGAGGAATGAGCAGTTCTTC. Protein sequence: CASSLVAGGPRNEQFF.

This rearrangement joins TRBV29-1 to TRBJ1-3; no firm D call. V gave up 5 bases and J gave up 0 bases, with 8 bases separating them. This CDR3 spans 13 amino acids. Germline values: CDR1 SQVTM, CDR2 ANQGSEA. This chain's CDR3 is CSVHGNSGNTIYF. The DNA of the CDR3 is TGCAGCGTTCACGGGAACTCTGGAAACACCATATATTTT.

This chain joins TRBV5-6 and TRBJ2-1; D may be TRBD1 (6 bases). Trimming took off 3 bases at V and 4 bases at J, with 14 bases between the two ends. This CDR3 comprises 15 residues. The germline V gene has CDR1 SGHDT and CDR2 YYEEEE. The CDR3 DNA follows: TGTGCCAGCAGCTCTAGGGGGACCAAATACAATGAGCAGTTCTTC. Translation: CASSSRGTKYNEQFF.

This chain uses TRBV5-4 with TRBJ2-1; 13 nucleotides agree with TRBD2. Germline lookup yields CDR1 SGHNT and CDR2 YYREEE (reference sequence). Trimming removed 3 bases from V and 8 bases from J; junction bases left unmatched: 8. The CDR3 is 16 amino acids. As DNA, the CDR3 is TGTGCCAGCAGCTCCCTTACTAGCGGGAGGGCCTATGAGCAGTTCTTC. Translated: CASSSLTSGRAYEQFF.

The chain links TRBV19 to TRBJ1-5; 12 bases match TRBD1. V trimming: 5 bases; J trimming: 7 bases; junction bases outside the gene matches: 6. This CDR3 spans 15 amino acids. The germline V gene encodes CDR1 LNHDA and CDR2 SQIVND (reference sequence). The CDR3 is CASSDRDRGQQPQHF. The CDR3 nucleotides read TGTGCCAGTAGTGACCGGGACAGGGGGCAACAGCCCCAGCATTTT.

The CDR3 DNA reads TGTGCCAGCAGCTCCCCCCGGACAGGGGGGAGCACTGAAGCTTTCTTT. This translates into CASSSPRTGGSTEAFF. This chain uses TRBV7-2 with TRBJ1-1; 10 bases fit TRBD1. J gave up 4 bases and V 4 bases, and 9 bases lay outside the gene matches. The germline V gene encodes CDR1 SGHTA and CDR2 FQGNSA. The CDR3 totals 16 residues.

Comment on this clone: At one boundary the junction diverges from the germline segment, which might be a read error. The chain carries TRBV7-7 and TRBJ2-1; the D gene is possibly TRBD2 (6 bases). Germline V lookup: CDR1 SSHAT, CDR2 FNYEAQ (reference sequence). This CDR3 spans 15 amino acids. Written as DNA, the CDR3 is TGTGCTAGCAGCTCATCCCCGGGACTTCATAATGAGCAGTTCTTC. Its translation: CASSSSPGLHNEQFF.

The CDR3 DNA sequence: TGTGCCAGCAGTTCTTTTGGGCAGCTGTTTTTT. Its protein is CASSSFGQLFF. J is TRBJ2-2 and V is TRBV27; no clear D. Per germline, CDR1 MNHEY and CDR2 SMNVEV (reference sequence). V gave up 4 bases and J gave up 12 bases, with 9 bases separating them. The CDR3 has 11 residues.

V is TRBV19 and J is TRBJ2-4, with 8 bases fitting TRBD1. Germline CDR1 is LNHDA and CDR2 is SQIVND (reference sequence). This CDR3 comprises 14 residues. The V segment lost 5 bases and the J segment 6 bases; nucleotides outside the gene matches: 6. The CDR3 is CASSPADRVNIQYF. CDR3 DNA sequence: TGTGCCAGTAGTCCCGCGGACAGGGTAAACATTCAGTACTTC.

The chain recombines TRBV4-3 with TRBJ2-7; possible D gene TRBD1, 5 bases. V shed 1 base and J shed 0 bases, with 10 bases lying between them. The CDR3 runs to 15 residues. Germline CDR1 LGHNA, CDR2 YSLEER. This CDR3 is CASSQGQGPSYEQYF. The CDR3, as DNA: TGCGCCAGCAGCCAAGGGCAGGGCCCCTCCTACGAGCAGTACTTC.

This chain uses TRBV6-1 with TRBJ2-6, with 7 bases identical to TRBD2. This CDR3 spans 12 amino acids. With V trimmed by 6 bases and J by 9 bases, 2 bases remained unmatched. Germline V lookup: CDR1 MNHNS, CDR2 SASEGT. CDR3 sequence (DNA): TGTGCCAGCAGCCAGCGGGGCAACGTCCTGACTTTC. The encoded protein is CASSQRGNVLTF.

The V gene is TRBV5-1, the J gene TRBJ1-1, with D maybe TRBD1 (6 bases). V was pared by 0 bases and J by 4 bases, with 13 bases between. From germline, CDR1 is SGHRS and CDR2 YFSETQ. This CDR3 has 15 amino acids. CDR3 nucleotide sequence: TGCGCCAGCAGCTTGGGTGGGGGCCAGGTCACTGAAGCTTTCTTT. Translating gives CASSLGGGQVTEAFF.

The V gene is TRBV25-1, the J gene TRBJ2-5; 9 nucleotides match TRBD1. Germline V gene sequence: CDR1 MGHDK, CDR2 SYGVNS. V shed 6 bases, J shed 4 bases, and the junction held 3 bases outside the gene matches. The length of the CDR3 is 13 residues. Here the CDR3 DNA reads TGTGCCAGCAGACAGGGGGCAAGAGAGACCCAGTACTTC. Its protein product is CASRQGARETQYF.